One and the same sample provided the 18 T cell receptor beta chains below, sequenced in a study of blood T cell repertoires in COVID-19. Profiling relied on immunoSEQ multiplex PCR, and the TCRdb table lists in-frame clones only, not all of them. The sample includes a few hundred thousand clones, 88% seen only once; the top ten take roughly 12%. What was sequenced was peripheral blood. The receptors here all came from a woman under 40 with COVID-19, enrolled during active disease.

This clone was seen only once. This chain links TRBV6-5 with TRBJ1-2; D uncertain. Looked up from germline, CDR1 is MNHEY and CDR2 is SVGAGI. With 7 bases removed from V and 0 bases from J, the gap between germline ends came to 6 bases. This CDR3 region has 12 residues. This chain's CDR3 is CASTATNYGYTF. CDR3 DNA: TGTGCCAGCACTGCTACTAACTATGGCTACACCTTC.

J is TRBJ2-5 and V is TRBV11-3; no clear D gene. CDR3 length equals 13 residues. V shed 3 bases and J shed 1 base, with 6 bases lying between them. CDR1 SGHNT and CDR2 YENEEA come from the germline V gene. Here the CDR3 reads CASSLAVQETQYF. The CDR3 coding sequence is TGTGCCAGCAGCTTGGCGGTCCAAGAGACCCAGTACTTC.

J is TRBJ1-2 and V is TRBV7-9, with a possible D match to TRBD1 (5 bases). Trimming stripped 3 bases from V and 8 bases from J, with 13 bases between. The CDR3 sequence is 13 residues long. Germline CDR1 is SEHNR and CDR2 is FQNEAQ (reference sequence). CDR3 amino acids: CASSLVGVEGYTF. CDR3 in DNA: TGTGCCAGCAGCTTGGTAGGGGTCGAGGGCTACACCTTC.

The chain links TRBV3-1 (or the pseudogene TRBV3-2) to TRBJ2-7; the match to TRBD2 covers 9 bases. With 1 base clipped from V and 3 bases from J, the junction kept 7 bases outside the gene matches. CDR1 and CDR2 from the germline V gene are LGHDT and YNNKEL (reference sequence). This CDR3 contains 16 residues. The CDR3 protein is CASSQVGGAGGYEQYF. DNA of the CDR3: TGTGCCAGCAGCCAAGTCGGTGGAGCGGGAGGCTACGAGCAGTACTTC.

The chain carries TRBV6-5 and TRBJ1-4; weak D call: TRBD1 (6 bases). The V and J ends lost 6 bases and 6 bases respectively, with 17 bases between them. The CDR3 sequence is 15 residues long. The germline CDR1 and CDR2 sequences are MNHEY and SVGAGI. In DNA, the CDR3 is TGTGCCAGCAGGAGGGGGGGCCCTGAGGATGAAAAACTGTTTTTT. Translated: CASRRGGPEDEKLFF.

Written as DNA, the CDR3 is TGTGCAAGTCGCCCCCCCGGAGGCTATGGCTACACCTTC. It specifies CASRPPGGYGYTF. V is TRBV12-2 and J is TRBJ1-2. TRBV12-2 corresponds to a pseudogene. This CDR3 comprises 13 residues.

The chain links TRBV7-2 to TRBJ2-7, with TRBD1 as a possible D gene (5 bases). CDR3 length: 15 amino acids. Trimming removed 5 bases at V and 0 bases at J, with 14 bases between. Germline V gene sequence: CDR1 SGHTA, CDR2 FQGNSA. CDR3 residues: CASSIRVWSSYEQYF. CDR3 DNA: TGTGCCAGCAGCATCAGGGTTTGGAGCTCCTACGAGCAGTACTTC.

This rearrangement joins TRBV5-1 to TRBJ1-1; weak D call: TRBD1 (5 bases). V shed 4 bases and J shed 6 bases, with 16 bases lying between them. Germline loops: CDR1 SGHRS, CDR2 YFSETQ. This CDR3 region has 14 residues. In DNA, the CDR3 is TGCGCCAGCAGCGACGGGGGTCGTGGAGCTGAAGCTTTCTTT. Its protein product is CASSDGGRGAEAFF.

The V call is TRBV5-6, the J call TRBJ1-4; tentatively, D is TRBD1 (5 bases). The CDR3 sequence is 16 residues long. CDR1 and CDR2 (germline): SGHDT, YYEEEE. Trimming stripped 3 bases from V and 1 base from J, with 13 bases between. CDR3 bases: TGTGCCAGCAGCTCACCAGGGAGGGGAACTAATGAAAAACTGTTTTTT. It codes for CASSSPGRGTNEKLFF. Together with reference TRBV5-6 and TRBJ1-4, the CDR3 gives the full variable domain: DAGVTQSPTHLIKTRGQQVTLRCSPKSGHDTVSWYQQALGQGPQFIFQYYEEEERQRGNFPDRFSGHQFPNYSSELNVNALLLGDSALYLCASSSPGRGTNEKLFFGSGTQLSVL.

CDR3 sequence (DNA): TGTGCCAGCAGCTTGGCCCCGGGACTAGCGGAGGTCGATGAGCAGTTCTTC. The encoded protein is CASSLAPGLAEVDEQFF. This chain connects TRBV7-6 to TRBJ2-1, with 11 bases that match TRBD2. Germline CDR1 SGHVS, CDR2 FNYEAQ. This CDR3 is 17 amino acids long. Trimming cost V 3 bases and J 8 bases; bases outside gene matches: 12.

V gene TRBV28 combines with J gene TRBJ1-4; possible D gene TRBD1, 6 bases. Trimming removed 3 bases from V and 8 bases from J, with 13 bases in between. Germline CDR1 and CDR2: MDHEN and SYDVKM. The CDR3 length is 14 residues. In DNA form, the CDR3 reads TGTGCCAGCAGTTTGGGGGGGCGCCGGGAAAAACTGTTTTTT. This codes for CASSLGGRREKLFF. Together with reference TRBV28 and TRBJ1-4, the CDR3 gives the full variable domain: DVKVTQSSRYLVKRTGEKVFLECVQDMDHENMFWYRQDPGLGLRLIYFSYDVKMKEKGDIPEGYSVSREKKERFSLILESASTNQTSMYLCASSLGGRREKLFFGSGTQLSVL.

The V gene is TRBV11-2, the J gene TRBJ1-2; 9 bases fit TRBD1. This CDR3 is 17 amino acids long. The trim removed 5 bases at V and 2 bases at J, leaving 12 bases unmatched. The germline gives CDR1 SGHAT, CDR2 FQNNGV. The CDR3 DNA follows: TGTGCCAGCAGCCCCGAGGGTTACAGGGGGCGAAACTATGGCTACACCTTC. Translated: CASSPEGYRGRNYGYTF.

The chain carries TRBV11-2 and TRBJ1-1, with TRBD1 as a possible D gene (5 bases). The CDR3 contains 16 residues. Germline loops: CDR1 SGHAT, CDR2 FQNNGV. The V gene lost 2 bases and the J gene lost 3 bases, with 16 bases spanning the gap. CDR3 sequence: CASSLRSPGVDTEAFF. The CDR3 DNA sequence: TGTGCCAGCAGCTTACGCTCCCCGGGGGTTGACACTGAAGCTTTCTTT.

V usage is TRBV5-1 and J usage is TRBJ1-6; 8 bases are shared with TRBD1. J gave up 14 bases and V 2 bases, and 9 bases lay outside the gene matches. Per germline, CDR1 SGHRS and CDR2 YFSETQ. This CDR3 spans 14 amino acids. CDR3 coding DNA: TGCGCCAGCAGCTTAGGGACAGGCGCCCCCTCCCTCCACTTT. Amino acids: CASSLGTGAPSLHF.

The chain is built from TRBV2 and TRBJ1-1; 11 bases fit TRBD1. This CDR3 is built from 15 residues. Trimming at V came to 7 bases and at J to 10 bases, leaving 14 bases not matched to a gene. Germline V gene data show CDR1 as SNHLY and CDR2 as FYNNEI. CDR3 amino acids: CASTGTGGLRVGAFF. The CDR3 bases are TGTGCCAGCACCGGGACAGGGGGTCTCCGCGTTGGAGCTTTCTTT. Using reference TRBV2 and TRBJ1-1 for the parts outside the CDR3, the full variable domain is EPEVTQTPSHQVTQMGQEVILRCVPISNHLYFYWYRQILGQKVEFLVSFYNNEISEKSEIFDDQFSVERPDGSNFTLKIRSTKLEDSAMYFCASTGTGGLRVGAFFGQGTRLTVV.

V gene TRBV30 combines with J gene TRBJ1-4; D is unresolved. The V end lost 8 bases, the J end lost 11 bases, and 15 bases lay between the germline ends. The length of the CDR3 is 11 residues. Germline CDR1 GTSNPN, CDR2 SVGIG (reference sequence). CDR3 sequence (DNA): TGTGCCGGAGAAGCGGTGAAGAAACTGTTTTTT. Translating it yields CAGEAVKKLFF. The whole variable domain, filled in from reference TRBV30 and TRBJ1-4, reads SQTIHQWPATLVQPVGSPLSLECTVEGTSNPNLYWYRQAAGRGLQLLFYSVGIGQISSEVPQNLSASRPQDRQFILSSKKLLLSDSGFYLCAGEAVKKLFFGSGTQLSVL.

The chain joins TRBV5-1 to TRBJ2-7, with a tentative D call TRBD2 (6 bases). V was cut by 4 bases and J by 5 bases, with 13 bases left in between. Germline V gene data show CDR1 as SGHRS and CDR2 as YFSETQ. The CDR3 is 13 amino acids. CDR3 in DNA: TGCGCCAGCAGCGCGGGGCTACAGCACGAGCAGTACTTC. It encodes CASSAGLQHEQYF. The full variable domain, rest sourced from reference TRBV5-1 and TRBJ2-7, is KAGVTQTPRYLIKTRGQQVTLSCSPISGHRSVSWYQQTPGQGLQFLFEYFSETQRNKGNFPGRFSGRQFSNSRSEMNVSTLELGDSALYLCASSAGLQHEQYFGPGTRLTVT.

V usage is TRBV30 and J usage is TRBJ1-1; a weak D match, TRBD1 (5 bases). Deletions cut 2 bases from V and 4 bases from J, with 11 bases between. CDR1 is GTSNPN and CDR2 is SVGIG in the germline V gene (reference sequence). This CDR3 comprises 13 residues. The CDR3 region is CAWSLPTVTEAFF. CDR3 coding DNA: TGTGCCTGGAGTCTGCCGACAGTCACTGAAGCTTTCTTT.